Following are 31 T cell receptor beta chains from one sample sequenced in a study of lymphopenia after photon versus proton radiotherapy. Repertoires were generated with immunoSEQ multiplex PCR, while TCRdb's copy carries only in-frame clones and drops some. Of about 22,000 clones listed, roughly 91% are singletons. The source material was peripheral blood, sampled from a patient treated with proton-based radiotherapy. The receptors come from an elderly man with esophageal cancer.

The CDR3 is CASSTRGSGELFF. The CDR3 coding sequence is TGTGCCAGCAGCACCCGGGGGTCCGGGGAGCTGTTTTTT. V gene TRBV13 combines with J gene TRBJ2-2; D perhaps matches TRBD2 (6 bases). The V end was cut by 5 bases, the J end by 6 bases, with 10 bases between. Germline values: CDR1 PRHDT, CDR2 FYEKMQ (reference sequence). The CDR3 runs 13 residues.

J is TRBJ1-1 and V is TRBV30; possibly TRBD1 for D (5 bases). Germline-derived CDR1 and CDR2 are GTSNPN and SVGIG (reference sequence). The CDR3 extends over 15 amino acids. The V end lost 5 bases, the J end lost 4 bases, and 20 bases lay between the germline ends. The CDR3 bases are TGTGCCTGGCCGCCCGAGGGGCAGGGAAGCACTGAAGCTTTCTTT. Encoded protein: CAWPPEGQGSTEAFF.

The rearrangement uses TRBV27 and TRBJ2-2; D not certain. CDR1 and CDR2 (germline): MNHEY, SMNVEV (reference sequence). This CDR3 region has 12 residues. The ends were cut back, 8 bases at V and 4 bases at J, with 8 bases in the middle. Here the CDR3 reads CASRSLTGELFF. The CDR3 region has the DNA TGTGCCAGCCGAAGCCTCACCGGGGAGCTGTTTTTT.

J is TRBJ1-2 and V is TRBV5-6; the D gene is possibly TRBD1 (6 bases). CDR1 and CDR2 from the germline V gene are SGHDT and YYEEEE. The CDR3 contains 14 residues. Trimming removed 0 bases at V and 6 bases at J, with 12 bases between. CDR3 bases: TGTGCCAGCAGCTTGGTCGGGACACAAGATGGCTACACCTTC. This encodes CASSLVGTQDGYTF.

The rearrangement joins TRBV4-1 to TRBJ2-1; D not certain. V was cut by 0 bases and J by 12 bases, with 15 bases left in between. Germline CDR1 is MGHRA and CDR2 is YSYEKL. The CDR3 spans 14 residues. CDR3: CASSQDRTLTGQFF. The CDR3 bases are TGCGCCAGCAGCCAAGATCGTACCCTCACGGGGCAGTTCTTC.

The chain combines TRBV4-2 with TRBJ1-5, with TRBD1 identical over 7 bases. From germline, CDR1 is LGHNA and CDR2 YNFKEQ. The CDR3 contains 14 residues. The junction had 7 bases not matched to a gene; V was cut back by 4 bases and J by 7 bases. As DNA, the CDR3 is TGTGCCAGCAGCCGGACAGGACGAGAACAGCCCCAGCATTTT. Translated: CASSRTGREQPQHF.

V usage is TRBV6-6 and J usage is TRBJ2-7; the match to TRBD1 covers 10 bases. The CDR3 totals 15 residues. Germline loops: CDR1 MNHNY, CDR2 SVGAGI (reference sequence). V shed 2 bases, J shed 5 bases, and the junction held 6 bases outside the gene matches. The CDR3 spells CASSYAGQGLDEQYF. DNA for the CDR3: TGTGCCAGCAGTTACGCGGGACAGGGGTTAGACGAGCAGTACTTC.

The CDR3 coding sequence is TGTGCCAGCAGCCCTCAGACGAGGGGGGAGCAGTACTTC. Encoded protein: CASSPQTRGEQYF. The chain is built from TRBV7-2 and TRBJ2-7; TRBD1 is a possible D gene (6 bases). Germline V gene sequence: CDR1 SGHTA, CDR2 FQGNSA. V was trimmed by 5 bases and J by 7 bases, leaving 15 bases between them. This CDR3 is 13 amino acids long.

V usage is TRBV4-3 and J usage is TRBJ1-2; 9 bases align to TRBD1. The junction had 10 bases not matched to a gene; V was cut back by 0 bases and J by 5 bases. This CDR3 comprises 17 residues. CDR1 and CDR2 from the germline V gene are LGHNA and YSLEER. The DNA of the CDR3 is TGCGCCAGCAGCCAAGATCACAGGGGGCCCTCCAGATATGGCTACACCTTC. This translates into CASSQDHRGPSRYGYTF.

V is TRBV5-4 and J is TRBJ2-7, with 14 bases lining up with TRBD2. Trimming cost V 4 bases and J 2 bases; bases outside gene matches: 2. Per germline, CDR1 SGHNT and CDR2 YYREEE (reference sequence). The CDR3 contains 15 residues. CDR3 residues: CASSPGLAGAYEQYF. The CDR3 region has the DNA TGTGCCAGCAGCCCGGGACTAGCGGGGGCCTACGAGCAGTACTTC.

The V call is TRBV9, the J call TRBJ2-1, with TRBD2 identical over 12 bases. The CDR3 covers 16 residues. V lost 4 bases, J lost 2 bases, and 4 bases stayed unmatched. The germline V gene encodes CDR1 SGDLS and CDR2 YYNGEE. This chain's CDR3 is CASSPLAGGAYNEQFF. The CDR3 DNA reads TGTGCCAGCAGCCCCCTAGCGGGAGGGGCCTACAATGAGCAGTTCTTC.

This chain uses TRBV7-2 with TRBJ2-5; D may be TRBD2 (7 bases). V gave up 5 bases and J gave up 5 bases, with 18 bases separating them. The CDR3 extends over 15 amino acids. CDR1 SGHTA and CDR2 FQGNSA come from the germline V gene. The CDR3: CASSHQRGAGETQYF. As DNA, the CDR3 is TGTGCCAGCAGCCACCAACGGGGGGCTGGTGAGACCCAGTACTTC.

The table lists this clone with a count of one. The chain combines TRBV5-6 with TRBJ1-1; D perhaps matches TRBD1 (5 bases). The CDR3 has 13 residues. Trimming pared 2 bases from V and 2 bases from J, leaving 7 bases between. Germline V gene sequence: CDR1 SGHDT, CDR2 YYEEEE. The CDR3, as DNA: TGTGCCAGCAGCTTCAGGGCCAACACTGAAGCTTTCTTT. Translating gives CASSFRANTEAFF.

The V and J genes are TRBV30 and TRBJ2-3, with 7 bases identical to TRBD2. The CDR3 is 13 amino acids. Germline-derived CDR1 and CDR2 are GTSNPN and SVGIG (reference sequence). J was trimmed by 4 bases and V by 0 bases; bases with no gene match: 1. The chain's CDR3 is CAWSVGLADTQYF. The CDR3 DNA reads as TGTGCCTGGAGTGTAGGACTAGCAGATACGCAGTATTTT.

This chain connects TRBV5-1 to TRBJ1-3, with D possibly TRBD1 on 5 matching bases. Per germline, CDR1 SGHRS and CDR2 YFSETQ. V lost 3 bases and J 4 bases, leaving 20 bases between the germline ends. The CDR3 extends over 17 amino acids. CDR3 DNA sequence: TGCGCCAGCAGCTACATACCCCAGGGACGGTGGGGAAACACCATATATTTT. Its translation: CASSYIPQGRWGNTIYF.

The rearrangement links TRBV5-4 to TRBJ2-3, with D unresolved. Germline values: CDR1 SGHNT, CDR2 YYREEE (reference sequence). The CDR3 loop spans 15 amino acids. V lost 3 bases and J lost 3, with 14 bases in between. This CDR3 reads CASSSPRGPTDTQYF. The CDR3 DNA reads TGTGCCAGCAGCTCCCCTAGAGGTCCAACAGATACGCAGTATTTT.

This chain connects TRBV27 to TRBJ1-1, with 8 nucleotides matching TRBD1. Unmatched junction bases numbered 17, after V lost 5 bases and J lost 0 bases. The V gene's germline CDR1 is MNHEY and CDR2 SMNVEV (reference sequence). CDR3 length: 19 residues. CDR3 protein: CASSPRQGSLLMVNTEAFF. CDR3 coding DNA: TGTGCCAGCAGTCCGAGACAGGGGAGTTTGCTTATGGTGAACACTGAAGCTTTCTTT.

The rearrangement joins TRBV6-1 to TRBJ1-1, with TRBD1 as a possible D gene (5 bases). CDR1 and CDR2 from the germline V gene are MNHNS and SASEGT. There are 13 residues in the CDR3. Trimming removed 6 bases from V and 1 base from J, with 9 bases in between. This CDR3 reads CASRPQANTEAFF. The CDR3 region has the DNA TGTGCCAGCAGACCACAGGCGAACACTGAAGCTTTCTTT.

The rearrangement uses TRBV7-2 and TRBJ2-1; TRBD2 matches at 12 bases. The CDR3 length is 15 residues. Germline V gives CDR1 SGHTA, CDR2 FQGNSA. The trim removed 7 bases at V and 6 bases at J, leaving 7 bases unmatched. This CDR3 is CASTLGLAGSNEQFF. CDR3 coding DNA: TGTGCCAGCACCCTCGGACTAGCGGGAAGCAATGAGCAGTTCTTC.

The chain recombines TRBV18 with TRBJ2-7; unclear D gene. V lost 5 bases and J 6 bases, leaving 23 bases between the germline ends. This CDR3 is built from 16 residues. Germline loops: CDR1 KGHSH, CDR2 LQKENI. CDR3 amino acids: CASSSRSAGLWAEQYF. CDR3 nucleotide sequence: TGTGCCAGCTCATCAAGGTCTGCCGGCCTTTGGGCCGAGCAGTACTTC. Full variable domain (remainder filled in from reference TRBV18 and TRBJ2-7): NAGVMQNPRHLVRRRGQEARLRCSPMKGHSHVYWYRQLPEEGLKFMVYLQKENIIDESGMPKERFSAEFPKEGPSILRIQQVVRGDSAAYFCASSSRSAGLWAEQYFGPGTRLTVT.

The chain has TRBV9 and TRBJ2-3; a possible D gene is TRBD1 (6 bases). Between the trimmed V and J ends, which lost 0 bases and 0 bases, there was a span of 8 bases. From germline, CDR1 is SGDLS and CDR2 YYNGEE. The CDR3 is 15 amino acids. The CDR3, as DNA: TGTGCCAGCAGCGTAGTGGGACATAGCACAGATACGCAGTATTTT. Its translation is CASSVVGHSTDTQYF.

The genes are TRBV4-1 and TRBJ1-2; D not certain. CDR3 size: 15 residues. V dropped 1 base and J dropped 7 bases, with 16 bases sitting between them. Germline CDR1 MGHRA, CDR2 YSYEKL. This CDR3 reads CASSQAYSRIFGYTF. For the CDR3, the DNA is TGCGCCAGCAGCCAAGCCTACAGTCGGATTTTTGGCTACACCTTC.

V usage is TRBV5-1 and J usage is TRBJ2-2; D remains ambiguous. The CDR3 spans 13 residues. V dropped 0 bases and J dropped 4 bases, with 4 bases sitting between them. Per germline, CDR1 SGHRS and CDR2 YFSETQ. DNA for the CDR3: TGCGCCAGCAGCTTGGATGGCACCGGGGAGCTGTTTTTT. As protein: CASSLDGTGELFF.

A remark on this clone: One junction end disagrees with the germline gene, perhaps due to a read error. The identical CDR3 is also encoded by other nucleotide sequences in the sample. The gene calls are TRBV2 and TRBJ1-4; weak D call: TRBD1 (6 bases). The CDR3 totals 13 residues. Germline CDR1 and CDR2: SNHLY and FYNNEI. The CDR3 spells CASSGLGQKKPVF. CDR3 nucleotide sequence: TGTGCCAGCAGTGGACTGGGACAAAAAAAACCTGTCTTT.

The gene calls are TRBV9 and TRBJ1-5; the D gene is possibly TRBD1 (5 bases). This CDR3 comprises 13 residues. The ends were cut back, 2 bases at V and 5 bases at J, with 8 bases in the middle. Germline V gene lookup returns CDR1 SGDLS and CDR2 YYNGEE. The CDR3 loop is CASSVGRDQPQHF. In nucleotides, the CDR3 is TGTGCCAGCAGCGTCGGCAGGGATCAGCCCCAGCATTTT.

The chain recombines TRBV5-5 with TRBJ1-1; D is perhaps TRBD1 (6 bases). The ends were cut back, 2 bases at V and 4 bases at J, with 15 bases in the middle. Germline V gene lookup returns CDR1 SGHKS and CDR2 YYEKEE (reference sequence). This CDR3 contains 15 residues. For the CDR3, the DNA is TGTGCCAGCAGCTTACAGGGCCGTCGGAGCACTGAAGCTTTCTTT. Residues: CASSLQGRRSTEAFF.

V and J are TRBV28 and TRBJ2-7; no clear D gene. Germline V CDR1 and CDR2: MDHEN, SYDVKM. This CDR3 contains 14 residues. Trimming stripped 3 bases from V and 2 bases from J, with 11 bases between. The CDR3 coding sequence is TGTGCCAGCAGTTTCCCTCGGAATCCCTACGAGCAGTACTTC. Translated: CASSFPRNPYEQYF.

The CDR3 DNA reads as TGTGCCAGCAGCGACACTAGCGGATTCACAGATACGCAGTATTTT. Translated: CASSDTSGFTDTQYF. V is TRBV9 and J is TRBJ2-3; TRBD2 aligns across 8 bases. The germline CDR1 and CDR2 sequences are SGDLS and YYNGEE. Trimming at V came to 3 bases and at J to 2 bases, leaving 5 bases not matched to a gene. This CDR3 region has 15 residues. Based on the CDR3 plus reference TRBV9 and TRBJ2-3, the full variable domain is DSGVTQTPKHLITATGQRVTLRCSPRSGDLSVYWYQQSLDQGLQFLIQYYNGEERAKGNILERFSAQQFPDLHSELNLSSLELGDSALYFCASSDTSGFTDTQYFGPGTRLTVL.

The chain couples TRBV6-5 to TRBJ1-1; no definite D call. The germline V gene encodes CDR1 MNHEY and CDR2 SVGAGI. V shed 8 bases and J shed 3 bases, with 13 bases lying between them. CDR3 size: 13 residues. CDR3 bases: TGTGCCAGCGCGAGTGTAATTGACACTGAAGCTTTCTTT. Translation gives CASASVIDTEAFF.

This chain uses TRBV27 with TRBJ2-7; 8 bases are shared with TRBD1. This CDR3 spans 17 amino acids. V lost 3 bases and J lost 0; bases outside the gene matches: 10. Germline V lookup: CDR1 MNHEY, CDR2 SMNVEV (reference sequence). The DNA of the CDR3 is TGTGCCAGCAGTTTCCTGACCGGGACAGGCGTCTCCTACGAGCAGTACTTC. This codes for CASSFLTGTGVSYEQYF.

The chain joins TRBV5-1 to TRBJ2-2, with TRBD2 matching over 9 bases. The CDR3 length is 17 residues. V was clipped by 3 bases and J by 4 bases; unmatched bases: 10. The germline CDR1 and CDR2 sequences are SGHRS and YFSETQ. The CDR3 DNA is TGCGCCAGCAGCTCCATAGCGGGAGTAGGTCTCACCGGGGAGCTGTTTTTT. It is translated as CASSSIAGVGLTGELFF.